This T cell receptor (beta chain) was sequenced in a study of control samples from healthy donors and cancer patients. TCRdb keeps only in-frame clones here, not all; method: immunoSEQ multiplex PCR. The data hold around 71,000 clones, with over 75% observed a single time. V lost 8 bases and J lost 6, with 16 bases in between. The germline CDR1 and CDR2 sequences are MNHEY and SVGAGI. The CDR3 is 13 residues long. Material for sequencing was PBMCs. The receptor comes from a woman between 45 and 60 years old with colorectal cancer. The chain uses TRBV6-5 and TRBJ1-1; unclear D gene. As DNA, the CDR3 is TGTGCCAGCTTAGAAAATGCTGGGGCTGAAGCTTTCTTT. It yields the protein CASLENAGAEAFF.